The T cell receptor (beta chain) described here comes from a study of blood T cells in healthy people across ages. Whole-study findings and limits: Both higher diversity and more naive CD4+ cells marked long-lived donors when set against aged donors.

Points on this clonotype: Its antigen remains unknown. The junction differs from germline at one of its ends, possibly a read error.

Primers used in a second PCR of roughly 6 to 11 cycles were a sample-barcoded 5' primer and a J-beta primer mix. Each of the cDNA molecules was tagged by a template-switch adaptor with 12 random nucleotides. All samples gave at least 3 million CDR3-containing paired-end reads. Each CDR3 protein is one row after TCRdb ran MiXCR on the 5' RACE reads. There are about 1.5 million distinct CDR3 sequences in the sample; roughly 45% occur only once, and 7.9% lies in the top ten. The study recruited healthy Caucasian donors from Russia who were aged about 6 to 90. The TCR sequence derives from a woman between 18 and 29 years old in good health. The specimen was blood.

CDR3 in amino acids: CACSVYRGPYEQYF. CDR3 in DNA: TGTGCCTGCAGCGTTTACAGGGGCCCCTACGAGCAGTACTTC. V gene TRBV7-2 combines with J gene TRBJ2-7, with 7 bases lining up with TRBD1. Per germline, CDR1 SGHTA and CDR2 FQGNSA. CDR3 length equals 14 residues.